A selection of T cell receptor beta chains follows, all from one sample in a study of shared clonotypes between healthy human individuals. The protocol was immunoSEQ multiplex PCR, while the TCRdb copy is restricted to in-frame clones and leaves out a portion. The data show approximately 2.4 million clones, under 97% seen once. Sequencing was carried out using naive CD4+ T cells sorted from blood. These receptors all come from a man between 18 and 35 years old in good health. CDR3s include the opening cysteine and the closing phenylalanine or tryptophan. The D gene is left open where the match is weak. Clone sizes are given selectively: once, few, many, or a class where the clone is expanded.

V: TRBV7-8
J: TRBJ2-3
D: TRBD2
size: NA
CDR3: CASRGGLAGEKGTDTQYF
DNA: TGTGCCAGCAGGGGAGGACTAGCGGGAGAGAAGGGCACAGATACGCAGTATTTT

V: TRBV6-1
J: TRBJ1-5
D: NA
size: NA
CDR3: CASQGINSNQPQHF
DNA: TGTGCCAGCCAGGGGATAAATAGCAATCAGCCCCAGCATTTT

V: TRBV7-3
J: TRBJ2-7
D: TRBD2
size: NA
CDR3: CASSLKAGVEQYF
DNA: TGTGCCAGCAGCTTAAAGGCGGGGGTTGAGCAGTACTTC

V: TRBV6-1
J: TRBJ1-2
D: NA
size: NA
CDR3: CASLTKQGNNYGYTF
DNA: TGTGCCAGCCTTACCAAACAGGGTAATAACTATGGCTACACCTTC

V: TRBV5-6
J: TRBJ1-3
D: NA
size: NA
CDR3: CASSLEERPGNTIYF
DNA: TGTGCCAGCAGCTTGGAGGAGAGGCCCGGAAACACCATATATTTT

V: TRBV30
J: TRBJ1-6
D: TRBD1
size: NA
CDR3: CAWSVTGTAHSPLHF
DNA: TGTGCCTGGAGTGTTACTGGGACAGCCCATTCACCCCTCCACTTT

V: TRBV11-3
J: TRBJ2-7
D: NA
size: NA
CDR3: CASSLQGGGYEQYF
DNA: TGTGCCAGCAGCTTACAAGGAGGAGGGTACGAGCAGTACTTC

V: TRBV2
J: TRBJ2-1
D: NA
size: NA
CDR3: CASSDPSLGYEQFF
DNA: TGTGCCAGCAGTGATCCTAGCTTGGGCTATGAGCAGTTCTTC

V: TRBV5-1
J: TRBJ1-6
D: NA
size: NA
CDR3: CASSLSDRNNSPLHF
DNA: TGCGCCAGCAGCTTGTCCGACAGAAATAATTCACCCCTCCACTTT

V: TRBV5-4
J: TRBJ2-7
D: NA
size: NA
CDR3: CASSSTRGSLTYEQYF
DNA: TGTGCCAGCAGTTCCACTCGCGGGTCACTAACCTACGAGCAGTACTTC

V: TRBV30
J: TRBJ2-7
D: TRBD1
size: NA
CDR3: CAWSVLARQGAYEQYF
DNA: TGTGCCTGGAGTGTATTGGCCAGACAGGGGGCGTACGAGCAGTACTTC

V: TRBV28
J: TRBJ2-7
D: NA
size: NA
CDR3: CASSLPLRGYEQYF
DNA: TGTGCCAGCAGTTTACCCCTTAGGGGTTACGAGCAGTACTTC

V: TRBV5-1
J: TRBJ1-4
D: NA
size: NA
CDR3: CASSLGPGGATNEKLFF
DNA: TGCGCCAGCAGCTTGGGCCCCGGGGGGGCAACTAATGAAAAACTGTTTTTT

V: TRBV14
J: TRBJ1-1
D: TRBD1
size: NA
CDR3: CASSQEGDRALNTEAFF
DNA: TGTGCCAGCAGCCAAGAAGGTGACAGGGCATTGAACACTGAAGCTTTCTTT

V: TRBV7-9
J: TRBJ2-3
D: TRBD2
size: NA
CDR3: CASSLGLETDTQYF
DNA: TGTGCCAGCAGCCTCGGACTAGAGACAGATACGCAGTATTTT

V: TRBV27
J: TRBJ1-6
D: NA
size: NA
CDR3: CASSSSAGYNSPLHF
DNA: TGTGCCAGCAGTTCATCGGCGGGATATAATTCACCCCTCCACTTT

V: TRBV7-2
J: TRBJ1-2
D: NA
size: once
CDR3: CASSLAGGPFLLSPYGYTF
DNA: TGTGCCAGCAGCTTAGCAGGGGGACCGTTTCTACTTTCGCCCTATGGCTACACCTTC

V: TRBV2
J: TRBJ2-7
D: TRBD1
size: NA
CDR3: CASSENRDRYEQYF
DNA: TGTGCCAGCAGTGAAAATCGGGACAGGTACGAGCAGTACTTC

V: TRBV6-5
J: TRBJ1-6
D: TRBD1
size: NA
CDR3: CASRTGGSYNSPLHF
DNA: TGTGCCAGCAGGACAGGGGGCTCCTATAATTCACCCCTCCACTTT

V: TRBV4-3
J: TRBJ2-5
D: NA
size: NA
CDR3: CASSQGPLRETQYF
DNA: TGCGCCAGCAGCCAAGGTCCGTTGCGGGAGACCCAGTACTTC

V: TRBV5-1
J: TRBJ1-5
D: NA
size: NA
CDR3: CASSLDLNQPQHF
DNA: TGCGCCAGCAGCTTGGACCTCAATCAGCCCCAGCATTTT

V: TRBV29-1
J: TRBJ2-7
D: NA
size: NA
CDR3: CSVEDLNGSYEQYF
DNA: TGCAGCGTTGAAGATCTAAACGGGTCCTACGAGCAGTACTTC

V: TRBV5-4
J: TRBJ2-2
D: TRBD2
size: NA
CDR3: CASSQLAGRNTGELFF
DNA: TGTGCCAGCAGCCAACTAGCGGGTAGGAACACCGGGGAGCTGTTTTTT

V: TRBV10-3
J: TRBJ2-2
D: NA
size: NA
CDR3: CAISPTQGGNTGELFF
DNA: TGTGCCATCAGCCCTACACAGGGAGGGAACACCGGGGAGCTGTTTTTT

V: TRBV11-2
J: TRBJ1-5
D: NA
size: NA
CDR3: CASSLYGGNQPQHF
DNA: TGTGCCAGCAGCTTATACGGGGGCAATCAGCCCCAGCATTTT

V: TRBV4-3
J: TRBJ2-3
D: TRBD2
size: NA
CDR3: CASSQGGAGVGTDTQYF
DNA: TGCGCCAGCAGCCAAGGGGGCGCGGGAGTTGGCACAGATACGCAGTATTTT

V: TRBV30
J: TRBJ2-1
D: NA
size: NA
CDR3: CACQVAGSSYNEQFF
DNA: TGTGCCTGCCAGGTGGCGGGGAGCTCCTACAATGAGCAGTTCTTC

V: TRBV5-1
J: TRBJ2-3
D: TRBD2
size: NA
CDR3: CASSSTGLHTDTQYF
DNA: TGCGCCAGCAGCTCGACGGGACTACACACAGATACGCAGTATTTT

V: TRBV30
J: TRBJ2-2
D: NA
size: NA
CDR3: CAFRDQGYNGELFF
DNA: TGTGCCTTCCGGGACCAGGGTTATAACGGGGAGCTGTTTTTT

V: TRBV11-2
J: TRBJ1-3
D: NA
size: NA
CDR3: CASSTGLSSGNTIYF
DNA: TGTGCCAGCAGCACCGGTTTAAGCTCTGGAAACACCATATATTTT

V: TRBV6-5
J: TRBJ2-3
D: TRBD2
size: NA
CDR3: CASSYSVLAGQDTQYF
DNA: TGTGCCAGCAGTTACTCAGTACTAGCGGGGCAAGATACGCAGTATTTT

V: TRBV10-3
J: TRBJ2-1
D: TRBD2
size: NA
CDR3: CAISSSGNNYNEQFF
DNA: TGTGCCATCAGTTCTAGCGGGAACAACTACAATGAGCAGTTCTTC

V: TRBV7-2
J: TRBJ2-7
D: TRBD2
size: NA
CDR3: CASSLEFGRAYEQYF
DNA: TGTGCCAGCAGCTTAGAGTTCGGGAGGGCCTACGAGCAGTACTTC

V: TRBV7-9
J: TRBJ2-7
D: TRBD2
size: NA
CDR3: CASSEGLAGDSYEQYF
DNA: TGTGCCAGCAGCGAGGGACTAGCGGGGGATTCCTACGAGCAGTACTTC

V: TRBV6-1
J: TRBJ2-3
D: NA
size: NA
CDR3: CASSVTGSTDTQYF
DNA: TGTGCCAGCAGTGTCACAGGGAGCACAGATACGCAGTATTTT

V: TRBV2
J: TRBJ2-2
D: NA
size: once
CDR3: CASSSTGYTGELFF
DNA: TGTGCCAGCAGTTCTACAGGGTACACCGGGGAGCTGTTTTTT

V: TRBV5-4
J: TRBJ2-5
D: NA
size: NA
CDR3: CASSLSRQLQETQYF
DNA: TGTGCCAGCAGCTTGAGTAGGCAGCTCCAAGAGACCCAGTACTTC

V: TRBV10-3
J: TRBJ2-3
D: TRBD2
size: NA
CDR3: CAIRGLAGDSADTQYF
DNA: TGTGCCATCAGGGGACTAGCGGGAGACTCCGCAGATACGCAGTATTTT

V: TRBV9
J: TRBJ1-4
D: NA
size: once
CDR3: CASSPDGGLNEKLFF
DNA: TGTGCCAGCAGCCCAGATGGGGGGCTTAATGAAAAACTGTTTTTT

V: TRBV7-9
J: TRBJ2-1
D: NA
size: NA
CDR3: CASSRLSHNEQFF
DNA: TGTGCCAGCAGCAGACTATCCCACAATGAGCAGTTCTTC

V: TRBV6-5
J: TRBJ1-3
D: NA
size: NA
CDR3: CASSFGGVVGNTIYF
DNA: TGTGCCAGCAGTTTTGGGGGGGTTGTCGGAAACACCATATATTTT

V: TRBV2
J: TRBJ2-3
D: TRBD1
size: NA
CDR3: CASSERGQGALDTQYF
DNA: TGTGCCAGCAGTGAGAGGGGACAGGGGGCCCTAGATACGCAGTATTTT

V: TRBV6-1
J: TRBJ1-2
D: TRBD1
size: once
CDR3: CASSEITGATNYGYTF
DNA: TGTGCCAGCAGTGAAATCACAGGGGCCACTAACTATGGCTACACCTTC

V: TRBV7-2
J: TRBJ2-7
D: NA
size: NA
CDR3: CASSLVSSPGASYEQYF
DNA: TGTGCCAGCAGCTTAGTCTCCAGCCCCGGAGCTTCCTACGAGCAGTACTTC